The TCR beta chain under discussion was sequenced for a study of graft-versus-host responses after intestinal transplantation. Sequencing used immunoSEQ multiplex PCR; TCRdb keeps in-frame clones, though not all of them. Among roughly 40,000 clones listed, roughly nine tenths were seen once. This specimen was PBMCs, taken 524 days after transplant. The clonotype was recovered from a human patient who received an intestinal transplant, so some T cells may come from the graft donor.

Here the CDR3 reads CASSLWGAGDGYTF. The CDR3 DNA sequence: TGTGCCAGCAGCTTATGGGGCGCGGGGGATGGCTACACCTTC. The rearrangement joins TRBV5-5 to TRBJ1-2; D is possibly TRBD1 (5 bases). Trimming shortened V by 2 bases and J by 6 bases, and 14 bases separated the two germline ends. CDR3 length equals 14 residues. Germline V gene data show CDR1 as SGHKS and CDR2 as YYEKEE (reference sequence).